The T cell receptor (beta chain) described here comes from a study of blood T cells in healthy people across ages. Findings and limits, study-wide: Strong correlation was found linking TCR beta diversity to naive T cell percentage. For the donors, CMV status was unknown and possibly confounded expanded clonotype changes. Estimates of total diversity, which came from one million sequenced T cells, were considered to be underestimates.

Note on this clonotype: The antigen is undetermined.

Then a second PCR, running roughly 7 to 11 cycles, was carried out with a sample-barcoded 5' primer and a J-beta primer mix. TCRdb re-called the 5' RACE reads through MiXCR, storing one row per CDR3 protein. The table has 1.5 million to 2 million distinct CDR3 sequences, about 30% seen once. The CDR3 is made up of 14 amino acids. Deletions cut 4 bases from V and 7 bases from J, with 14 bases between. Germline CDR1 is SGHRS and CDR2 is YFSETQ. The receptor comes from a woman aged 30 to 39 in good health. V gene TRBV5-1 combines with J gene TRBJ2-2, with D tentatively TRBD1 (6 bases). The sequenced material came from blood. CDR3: CASSKDSLIGELFF. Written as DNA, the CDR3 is TGCGCCAGCAGCAAGGACAGTTTAATCGGGGAGCTGTTTTTT.